The TCR beta chain under discussion was sequenced for a study of cytomegalovirus exposure and HLA in healthy donors. Points from the study as a whole: In vitro confirmation showed three CMV-associated chains to be CMV antigen specific. As was reported, the classifier diagnosed cytomegalovirus status with high specificity and sensitivity.

The donors were part of the validation cohort of fewer than 150 subjects. That cohort was separate from the first cohort, which comprised 700 or so subjects. Sequenced by immunoSEQ multiplex PCR; TCRdb stores in-frame clones only, minus some. This sample has under 250,000 clones, with about 89% found just once. This CDR3 contains 14 residues. In germline, CDR1 is SGDLS, CDR2 YYNGEE. The J segment lost 5 bases and the V segment lost 0 bases, leaving 4 bases of the junction unmatched. Turning to this clone: Its matching antigen is unknown.

The sequenced material came from PBMCs. The chain combines TRBV9 with TRBJ1-1; 7 nucleotides align to TRBD1. The clonotype originates from a woman younger than 35 in good health and CMV-seronegative. CDR3 sequence reads: CASSVEGRGTEAFF. The CDR3 region has the DNA TGTGCCAGCAGCGTAGAGGGCAGGGGGACTGAAGCTTTCTTT.